A single sample gave rise to the 31 T cell receptor beta chains below, sequenced in a study of beta chain features in type 1 diabetes. Study outcomes and limitations: All four CD4+ subsets of Type 1 diabetes patients contained TCRB CDR3s that were moderately but significantly shorter.

Expressed TCRB transcripts were sequenced, since all the RNA that had been isolated was reverse transcribed. Libraries were prepared by immunoSEQ multiplex PCR; TCRdb keeps only in-frame clonotypes and omits some of them. The sample has roughly 150,000 clones, 6.5% to 8.5% seen once. The antigens these receptors bind are not known. The sequencing sample was made of central memory CD4+ T cells from blood. The origin of the receptors is a woman between 18 and 29 years old with type 1 diabetes.

The V call is TRBV9, the J call TRBJ2-3; TRBD1 matches 7 bases. The germline V gene has CDR1 SGDLS and CDR2 YYNGEE. V shed 4 bases and J 4 bases; nucleotides not matched to a gene: 9. This CDR3 comprises 15 residues. As DNA, the CDR3 is TGTGCCAGCAGCTCTCGACAGGGTTTGCCAGATACGCAGTATTTT. Translation: CASSSRQGLPDTQYF.

This clone was seen a few times. The chain recombines TRBV6-5 with TRBJ1-1; D is undetermined. The CDR3 length is 15 residues. Germline V CDR1 and CDR2: MNHEY, SVGAGI. Trimming stripped 2 bases from V and 0 bases from J, with 10 bases between. The DNA of the CDR3 is TGTGCCAGCAGTTACCAAAGGCAGGTGAACACTGAAGCTTTCTTT. It translates to CASSYQRQVNTEAFF.

The chain links TRBV27 to TRBJ2-7; 8 nucleotides match TRBD1. Germline CDR1 MNHEY, CDR2 SMNVEV (reference sequence). With 5 bases clipped from V and 5 bases from J, the junction kept 11 bases outside the gene matches. The CDR3 consists of 15 residues. CDR3: CASSVLGTGVNEQYF. Here the CDR3 DNA reads TGTGCCAGCAGTGTGCTGGGGACAGGCGTCAACGAGCAGTACTTC.

The chain links TRBV7-2 to TRBJ2-3; D might be TRBD2 (6 bases). V gave up 5 bases and J gave up 2 bases, with 14 bases separating them. Germline lookup yields CDR1 SGHTA and CDR2 FQGNSA. This CDR3 spans 15 amino acids. CDR3: CASSPGLPNTDTQYF. CDR3 in DNA: TGTGCCAGCAGCCCCGGACTACCAAACACAGATACGCAGTATTTT.

This clone occurred a few times. The V and J genes are TRBV25-1 and TRBJ2-1, with D possibly TRBD2 on 6 matching bases. The germline V gene has CDR1 MGHDK and CDR2 SYGVNS. CDR3 length: 14 residues. Trimming shortened V by 0 bases and J by 6 bases, and 9 bases separated the two germline ends. CDR3 sequence (DNA): TGTGCCAGCAGTGAATATGCGGGGACCAATGAGCAGTTCTTC. This codes for CASSEYAGTNEQFF.

This clone was observed a few times. The chain links TRBV28 to TRBJ1-5; a possible D gene is TRBD1 (6 bases). Per the germline V gene, CDR1 is MDHEN and CDR2 is SYDVKM. The CDR3 contains 16 residues. Trimming removed 7 bases at V and 0 bases at J, with 16 bases between. The CDR3 nucleotides read TGTGCCAGCACCCAGGGCGACAGGAGTAGCAATCAGCCCCAGCATTTT. It encodes CASTQGDRSSNQPQHF.

In its sample, this clone was seen a few times. This chain links TRBV19 with TRBJ2-7; 8 positions match TRBD2. This CDR3 region has 14 residues. Per germline, CDR1 LNHDA and CDR2 SQIVND (reference sequence). The V and J ends lost 4 bases and 6 bases, in that order; junction bases with no gene match: 8. The CDR3 loop is CASSSGRSQIEQYF. Written as DNA, the CDR3 is TGTGCCAGTAGTAGCGGGAGGTCTCAGATCGAGCAGTACTTC.

There are a few counts of this clone. This rearrangement joins TRBV9 to TRBJ1-1, with 7 bases fitting TRBD1. Trimming at V came to 0 bases and at J to 5 bases, leaving 7 bases not matched to a gene. This CDR3 region has 15 residues. The V gene's germline CDR1 is SGDLS and CDR2 YYNGEE. The CDR3, as DNA: TGTGCCAGCAGCGTAGGGGGAAGGGGGCGGACTGAAGCTTTCTTT. Translation: CASSVGGRGRTEAFF.

The chain joins TRBV5-6 to TRBJ2-1; D unresolved. The germline V and J ends were trimmed by 0 bases and 6 bases, with 13 bases remaining between them. The CDR3 loop spans 15 amino acids. CDR1 and CDR2 from the germline V gene are SGHDT and YYEEEE. The CDR3 DNA reads TGTGCCAGCAGCTTGGGGCCTACCAGCGTCAATGAGCAGTTCTTC. It codes for CASSLGPTSVNEQFF.

This clone has only a few counts. This chain links TRBV7-9 with TRBJ1-4; D may be TRBD1 (6 bases). Germline assignment: CDR1 SEHNR and CDR2 FQNEAQ (reference sequence). The CDR3 is 15 residues long. Trimming shortened V by 5 bases and J by 4 bases, and 14 bases separated the two germline ends. The DNA for the CDR3 is TGTGCCAGCAGCCCTGGACAGAGCTTTAATGAAAAACTGTTTTTT. This gives the protein CASSPGQSFNEKLFF. The complete variable domain, with remaining parts taken from reference TRBV7-9 and TRBJ1-4, reads DTGVSQNPRHKITKRGQNVTFRCDPISEHNRLYWYRQTLGQGPEFLTYFQNEAQLEKSRLLSDRFSAERPKGSFSTLEIQRTEQGDSAMYLCASSPGQSFNEKLFFGSGTQLSVL.

This clone has ten or more counts. This sequence joins TRBV29-1 and TRBJ2-7; TRBD1 agrees at 8 bases. CDR1 is SQVTM and CDR2 is ANQGSEA in the germline V gene. This CDR3 has 13 amino acids. V dropped 5 bases and J dropped 3; count of bases not matched to a gene: 6. In DNA form, the CDR3 reads TGCAGCGTTTCAGGGGGCCCGAACTACGAGCAGTACTTC. Translated, it gives CSVSGGPNYEQYF.

This clone showed up many times. The identical CDR3 is also encoded by other nucleotide sequences in the sample. J is TRBJ1-2 and V is TRBV28, with unresolved D. The CDR3 is made up of 12 amino acids. Per the germline V gene, CDR1 is MDHEN and CDR2 is SYDVKM. Trimming stripped 8 bases from V and 1 base from J, with 8 bases between. CDR3: CASSTLNYGYTF. CDR3 DNA: TGTGCCAGCTCTACCCTTAACTATGGCTACACCTTC.

The chain combines TRBV19 with TRBJ1-5; TRBD1 is a possible D gene (5 bases). Per germline, CDR1 LNHDA and CDR2 SQIVND (reference sequence). The CDR3 runs to 15 residues. The V end lost 7 bases, the J end lost 7 bases, and 20 bases lay between the germline ends. The CDR3 spells CASNRPGGGGQPQHF. The CDR3 nucleotides read TGTGCCAGTAACCGCCCCGGGGGTGGGGGGCAGCCCCAGCATTTT. The full variable domain, rest sourced from reference TRBV19 and TRBJ1-5, is DGGITQSPKYLFRKEGQNVTLSCEQNLNHDAMYWYRQDPGQGLRLIYYSQIVNDFQKGDIAEGYSVSREKKESFPLTVTSAQKNPTAFYLCASNRPGGGGQPQHFGDGTRLSIL.

V gene TRBV5-1 combines with J gene TRBJ2-3, with TRBD2 identical over 7 bases. V lost 5 bases, J lost 5 bases, and 8 bases stayed unmatched. The CDR3 consists of 14 residues. Germline lookup yields CDR1 SGHRS and CDR2 YFSETQ. The CDR3 region is CASSLSGTEDTQYF. CDR3 in DNA: TGCGCCAGCAGTTTGAGCGGGACTGAAGATACGCAGTATTTT.

The rearrangement links TRBV6-5 to TRBJ2-1; D perhaps matches TRBD2 (6 bases). Germline loops: CDR1 MNHEY, CDR2 SVGAGI. The ends were cut back, 0 bases at V and 4 bases at J, with 10 bases in the middle. The CDR3 loop spans 15 amino acids. The CDR3 sequence is CASSYSSRGYNEQFF. The CDR3 nucleotides read TGTGCCAGCAGTTACTCTTCGCGGGGATACAATGAGCAGTTCTTC.

This chain joins TRBV6-5 and TRBJ1-2; 7 bases agree with TRBD1. This CDR3 has 15 amino acids. The germline gives CDR1 MNHEY, CDR2 SVGAGI. V was pared by 7 bases and J by 8 bases, with 16 bases of the junction left unmatched. CDR3 in DNA: TGTGCCAGCACCCAATTGGGGGACAGAGGATCCGGCTACACCTTC. Translation gives CASTQLGDRGSGYTF.

The table lists this clone with a few counts. The genes are TRBV5-1 and TRBJ2-5; tentative D call: TRBD2 (7 bases). CDR1 and CDR2 (germline): SGHRS, YFSETQ. The length of the CDR3 is 16 residues. Trimming pared 5 bases from V and 1 base from J, leaving 18 bases between. CDR3 region: CASSSGAGASQETQYF. Here the CDR3 DNA reads TGCGCCAGCAGTTCGGGGGCGGGGGCCTCCCAAGAGACCCAGTACTTC. The entire variable domain, with the rest obtained from reference TRBV5-1 and TRBJ2-5, is as follows: KAGVTQTPRYLIKTRGQQVTLSCSPISGHRSVSWYQQTPGQGLQFLFEYFSETQRNKGNFPGRFSGRQFSNSRSEMNVSTLELGDSALYLCASSSGAGASQETQYFGPGTRLLVL.

This chain joins TRBV7-9 and TRBJ2-6, with TRBD2 identical over 7 bases. This CDR3 region has 17 residues. The V gene end was trimmed by 2 bases and the J gene end by 1 base; junction bases not matched to a gene: 5. The germline V gene encodes CDR1 SEHNR and CDR2 FQNEAQ (reference sequence). CDR3 protein: CASSLRGEASGANVLTF. CDR3 nucleotide sequence: TGTGCCAGCAGCTTACGGGGGGAGGCGTCTGGGGCCAACGTCCTGACTTTC.

The V and J genes are TRBV7-2 and TRBJ1-2; D may be TRBD1 (6 bases). V was cut by 6 bases and J by 6 bases, with 14 bases left in between. This CDR3 comprises 13 residues. CDR1 and CDR2 from the germline V gene are SGHTA and FQGNSA. Here the CDR3 reads CASSNTDRNGYTF. Written as DNA, the CDR3 is TGTGCCAGCAGTAATACCGACAGGAATGGCTACACCTTC.

This clone appeared many times. The gene calls are TRBV30 and TRBJ2-7, with D unresolved. The V gene lost 2 bases and the J gene lost 2 bases, with 7 bases spanning the gap. This CDR3 has 12 amino acids. Germline CDR1 is GTSNPN and CDR2 is SVGIG (reference sequence). In DNA form, the CDR3 reads TGTGCCTGGAGTCCTACTACCTACGAGCAGTACTTC. Protein: CAWSPTTYEQYF.

The chain couples TRBV7-2 to TRBJ1-5, with TRBD1 matching 9 bases. V was pared by 7 bases and J by 7 bases, with 8 bases of the junction left unmatched. Looked up from germline, CDR1 is SGHTA and CDR2 is FQGNSA. The CDR3 runs to 14 residues. The CDR3 is CASTAGTGHQPQHF. Written as DNA, the CDR3 is TGTGCCAGCACCGCCGGGACAGGGCACCAGCCCCAGCATTTT. Based on the CDR3 plus reference TRBV7-2 and TRBJ1-5, the full variable domain is GAGVSQSPSNKVTEKGKDVELRCDPISGHTALYWYRQSLGQGLEFLIYFQGNSAPDKSGLPSDRFSAERTGGSVSTLTIQRTQQEDSAVYLCASTAGTGHQPQHFGDGTRLSIL.

This clone was picked up a small number of times. V usage is TRBV6-6 and J usage is TRBJ2-7; D unclear. Trimming left V 2 bases short and J 7 bases short, with 15 bases between. The germline CDR1 and CDR2 sequences are MNHNY and SVGAGI (reference sequence). The CDR3 contains 14 residues. As DNA, the CDR3 is TGTGCCAGCAGTTACGAAGGCAGCCCACTAGAGCAGTACTTC. Protein product: CASSYEGSPLEQYF.

The table lists this clone with many counts. This sequence joins TRBV19 and TRBJ2-1, with 7 bases that match TRBD1. This CDR3 spans 12 amino acids. Germline V gives CDR1 LNHDA, CDR2 SQIVND (reference sequence). V trimming: 4 bases; J trimming: 6 bases; junction bases outside the gene matches: 0. The CDR3 DNA is TGTGCCAGTAGTACAGGGGGCAATGAGCAGTTCTTC. The encoded protein is CASSTGGNEQFF.

The chain couples TRBV4-2 to TRBJ2-3; maybe TRBD1 (5 bases). This CDR3 comprises 13 residues. V lost 4 bases, J lost 0 bases, and 5 bases lay in between. The germline CDR1 and CDR2 sequences are LGHNA and YNFKEQ. The DNA of the CDR3 is TGTGCCAGCAGCCGGACAAGCACAGATACGCAGTATTTT. It yields the protein CASSRTSTDTQYF.

This chain uses TRBV6-5 with TRBJ1-2, with 10 nucleotides matching TRBD1. The CDR3 sequence is 13 residues long. Germline V gene sequence: CDR1 MNHEY, CDR2 SVGAGI. The trim removed 7 bases at V and 7 bases at J, leaving 6 bases unmatched. The chain's CDR3 is CASKDRGSSGYTF. CDR3 in DNA: TGTGCCAGCAAGGACAGGGGGAGTTCTGGCTACACCTTC.

This clone showed up just a few times. J is TRBJ1-6 and V is TRBV19; D uncertain. This CDR3 is 15 amino acids long. Trimming took 10 bases from V and 6 from J, leaving 19 bases between them. CDR1 LNHDA and CDR2 SQIVND come from the germline V gene (reference sequence). The CDR3 region is CATSPEGWVNSPLHF. DNA of the CDR3: TGTGCCACCTCTCCGGAGGGCTGGGTTAATTCACCCCTCCACTTT.

This clone showed up just a few times. The gene calls are TRBV6-5 and TRBJ1-2, with 7 bases aligning to TRBD1. CDR1 and CDR2 (germline): MNHEY, SVGAGI. After removal of 11 bases from V and 6 bases from J, the junction contained 9 bases not matched to a gene. This CDR3 is built from 12 residues. CDR3: CALQTGKDGYTF. CDR3 in DNA: TGTGCCCTACAGACAGGGAAGGATGGCTACACCTTC.

The chain employs TRBV2 and TRBJ1-6, with D perhaps matching TRBD1 (6 bases). CDR1 is SNHLY, CDR2 FYNNEI, per germline. The V end lost 11 bases, the J end lost 5 bases, and 22 bases lay between the germline ends. The CDR3 has 16 residues. In DNA, the CDR3 is TGTGCCGGAACGAAGAGACAGGTTGGGGATAATTCACCCCTCCACTTT. Translation gives CAGTKRQVGDNSPLHF.

Here the CDR3 DNA reads TGTGCCAGCAGCTCCCGACAGTTATATAATTCACCCCTCCACTTT. Residues: CASSSRQLYNSPLHF. V and J are TRBV6-5 and TRBJ1-6; weak D call: TRBD1 (5 bases). The V and J ends lost 6 bases and 4 bases respectively, with 13 bases between them. The CDR3 consists of 15 residues. CDR1 and CDR2 (germline): MNHEY, SVGAGI.

The chain carries TRBV11-1 and TRBJ1-2; D might be TRBD1 (6 bases). With 4 bases removed from V and 8 bases from J, the gap between germline ends came to 17 bases. The germline V gene encodes CDR1 SGHAT and CDR2 FQDESV (reference sequence). The CDR3 consists of 14 residues. The CDR3 nucleotides are TGTGCCAGCAGCTCGAGGACACAGGGAAGCGGCTACACCTTC. It translates to CASSSRTQGSGYTF.

The chain combines TRBV5-1 with TRBJ1-1; D call uncertain. V was clipped by 4 bases and J by 1 base, with 11 bases between them. Germline CDR1 and CDR2: SGHRS and YFSETQ. CDR3 length: 14 residues. The CDR3 sequence: CASSPMIGNTEAFF. CDR3 bases: TGCGCCAGCAGCCCGATGATCGGGAACACTGAAGCTTTCTTT.